This T cell receptor (beta chain) emerged from a study of T cells in Graves' hyperthyroidism and ophthalmopathy. The V segment lost 4 bases and the J segment 2 bases; nucleotides outside the gene matches: 6. CDR3 size: 16 residues. The germline CDR1 and CDR2 sequences are SGHRS and YFSETQ. Absent ophthalmopathy progression within 18 months defined stable Graves' hyperthyroidism. Patients were aged 18 to 65, had disease duration under 2 months, and had newly diagnosed hyperthyroidism. Out of approximately 10 ml of fresh peripheral blood came the PBMCs. What was amplified from RNA transcripts were TCR beta CDR3 regions. The HTBI primer set drove a first-round RT-PCR of the TCR CDR3. Each CDR3 protein is one row after TCRdb ran MiXCR on the multiplex PCR reads. Of some 440,000 distinct CDR3 sequences listed, 15% to 18% are singletons.

The sequenced sample consisted of blood. The clonotype was recovered from a woman aged 18-30 years with Graves' hyperthyroidism. The chain carries TRBV5-1 and TRBJ2-7; 13 nucleotides align to TRBD2. The CDR3: CASSPEGLAGTYEQYF. The DNA for the CDR3 is TGCGCCAGCAGCCCCGAGGGACTAGCGGGGACCTACGAGCAGTACTTC.